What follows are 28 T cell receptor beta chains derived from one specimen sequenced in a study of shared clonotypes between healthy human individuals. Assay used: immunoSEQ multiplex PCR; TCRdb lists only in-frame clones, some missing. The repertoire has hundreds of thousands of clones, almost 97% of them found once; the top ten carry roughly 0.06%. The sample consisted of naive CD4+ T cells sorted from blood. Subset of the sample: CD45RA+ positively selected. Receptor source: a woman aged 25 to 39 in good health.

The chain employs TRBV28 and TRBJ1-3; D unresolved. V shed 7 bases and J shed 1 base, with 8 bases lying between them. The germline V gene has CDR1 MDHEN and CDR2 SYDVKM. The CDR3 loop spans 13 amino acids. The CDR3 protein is CASTSASGNTIYF. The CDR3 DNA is TGTGCCAGCACCTCAGCATCTGGAAACACCATATATTTT. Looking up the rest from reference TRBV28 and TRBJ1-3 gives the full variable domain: DVKVTQSSRYLVKRTGEKVFLECVQDMDHENMFWYRQDPGLGLRLIYFSYDVKMKEKGDIPEGYSVSREKKERFSLILESASTNQTSMYLCASTSASGNTIYFGEGSWLTVV.

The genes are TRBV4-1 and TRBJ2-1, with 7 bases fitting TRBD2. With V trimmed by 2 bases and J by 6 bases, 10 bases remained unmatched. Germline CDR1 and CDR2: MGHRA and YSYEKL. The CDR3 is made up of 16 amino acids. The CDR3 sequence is CASSQTPTSTLNEQFF. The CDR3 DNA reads TGCGCCAGCAGCCAAACCCCGACTAGCACCCTCAATGAGCAGTTCTTC.

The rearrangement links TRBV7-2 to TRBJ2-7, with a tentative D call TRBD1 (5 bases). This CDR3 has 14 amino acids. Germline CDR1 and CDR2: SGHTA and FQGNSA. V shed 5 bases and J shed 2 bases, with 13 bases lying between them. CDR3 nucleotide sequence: TGTGCCAGCAGCCTCAGACAGACGACCTACGAGCAGTACTTC. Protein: CASSLRQTTYEQYF.

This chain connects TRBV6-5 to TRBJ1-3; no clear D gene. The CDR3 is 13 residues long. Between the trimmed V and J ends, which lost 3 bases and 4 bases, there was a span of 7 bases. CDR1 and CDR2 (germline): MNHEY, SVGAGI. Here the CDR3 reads CASSYTSGNTIYF. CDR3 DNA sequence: TGTGCCAGCAGTTATACCTCCGGAAACACCATATATTTT.

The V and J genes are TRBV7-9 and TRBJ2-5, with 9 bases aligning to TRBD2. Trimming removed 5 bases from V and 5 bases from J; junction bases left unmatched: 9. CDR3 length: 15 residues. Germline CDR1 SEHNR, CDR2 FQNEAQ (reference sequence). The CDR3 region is CASSPGLASFETQYF. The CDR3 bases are TGTGCCAGCAGCCCAGGACTAGCGTCCTTTGAGACCCAGTACTTC.

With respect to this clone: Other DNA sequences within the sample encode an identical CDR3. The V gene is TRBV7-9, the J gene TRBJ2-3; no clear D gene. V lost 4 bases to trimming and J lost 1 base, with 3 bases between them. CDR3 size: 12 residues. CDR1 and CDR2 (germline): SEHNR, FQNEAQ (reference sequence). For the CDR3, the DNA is TGTGCCAGCAGCTCCCGCACAGATACGCAGTATTTT. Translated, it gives CASSSRTDTQYF.

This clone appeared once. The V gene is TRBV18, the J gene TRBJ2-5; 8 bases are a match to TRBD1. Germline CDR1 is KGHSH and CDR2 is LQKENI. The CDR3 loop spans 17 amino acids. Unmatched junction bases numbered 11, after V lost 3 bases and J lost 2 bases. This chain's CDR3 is CASSPKGSGGPQETQYF. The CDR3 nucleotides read TGTGCCAGCTCACCTAAAGGATCAGGGGGCCCACAAGAGACCCAGTACTTC. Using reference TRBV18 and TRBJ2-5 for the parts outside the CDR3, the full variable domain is NAGVMQNPRHLVRRRGQEARLRCSPMKGHSHVYWYRQLPEEGLKFMVYLQKENIIDESGMPKERFSAEFPKEGPSILRIQQVVRGDSAAYFCASSPKGSGGPQETQYFGPGTRLLVL.

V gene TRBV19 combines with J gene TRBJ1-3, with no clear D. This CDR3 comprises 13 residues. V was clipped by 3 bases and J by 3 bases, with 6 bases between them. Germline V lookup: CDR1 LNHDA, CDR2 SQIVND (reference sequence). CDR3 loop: CASSIGYGNTIYF. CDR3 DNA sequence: TGTGCCAGTAGTATCGGATATGGAAACACCATATATTTT.

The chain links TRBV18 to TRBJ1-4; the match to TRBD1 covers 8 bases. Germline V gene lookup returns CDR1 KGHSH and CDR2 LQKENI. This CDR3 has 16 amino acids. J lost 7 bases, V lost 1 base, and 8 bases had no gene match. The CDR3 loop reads CASSPRETGVSEKLFF. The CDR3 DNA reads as TGTGCCAGCTCACCACGGGAGACAGGGGTTAGTGAAAAACTGTTTTTT.

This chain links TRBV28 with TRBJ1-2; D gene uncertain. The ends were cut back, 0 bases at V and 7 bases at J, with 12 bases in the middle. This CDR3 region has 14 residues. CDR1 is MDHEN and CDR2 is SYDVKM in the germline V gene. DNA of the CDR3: TGTGCCAGCAGTTTATGGGAGCCTGCTGGTGGCTACACCTTC. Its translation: CASSLWEPAGGYTF.

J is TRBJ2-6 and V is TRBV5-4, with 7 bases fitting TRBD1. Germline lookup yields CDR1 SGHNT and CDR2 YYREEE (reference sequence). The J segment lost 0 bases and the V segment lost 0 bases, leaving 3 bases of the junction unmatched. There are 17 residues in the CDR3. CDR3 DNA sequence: TGTGCCAGCAGCTTGGAAGACAGGGACTCTGGGGCCAACGTCCTGACTTTC. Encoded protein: CASSLEDRDSGANVLTF.

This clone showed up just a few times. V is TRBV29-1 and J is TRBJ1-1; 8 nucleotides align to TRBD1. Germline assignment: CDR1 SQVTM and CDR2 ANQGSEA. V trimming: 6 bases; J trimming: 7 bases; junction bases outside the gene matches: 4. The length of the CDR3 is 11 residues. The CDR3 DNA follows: TGCAGCGTGGTAGGACAGGGTGAAGCTTTCTTT. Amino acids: CSVVGQGEAFF.

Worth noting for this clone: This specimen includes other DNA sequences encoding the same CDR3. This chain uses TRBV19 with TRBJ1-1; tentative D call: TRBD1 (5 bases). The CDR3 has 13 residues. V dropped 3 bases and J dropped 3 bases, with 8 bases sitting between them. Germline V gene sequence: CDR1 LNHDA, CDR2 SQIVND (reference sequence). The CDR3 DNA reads TGTGCCAGTAGTATCCAAGGGGACACTGAAGCTTTCTTT. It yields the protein CASSIQGDTEAFF.

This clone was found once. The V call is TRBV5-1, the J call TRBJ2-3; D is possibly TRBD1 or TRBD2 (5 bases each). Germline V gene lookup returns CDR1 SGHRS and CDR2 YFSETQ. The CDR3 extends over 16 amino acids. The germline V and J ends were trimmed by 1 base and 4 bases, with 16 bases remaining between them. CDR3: CASSLLGDQRPDTQYF. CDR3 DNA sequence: TGCGCCAGCAGCTTGTTAGGGGACCAGCGGCCAGATACGCAGTATTTT.

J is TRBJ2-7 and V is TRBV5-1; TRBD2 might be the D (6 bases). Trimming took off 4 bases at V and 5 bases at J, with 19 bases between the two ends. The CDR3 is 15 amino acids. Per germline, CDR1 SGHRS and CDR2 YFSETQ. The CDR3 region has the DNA TGCGCCAGCAGCGAGACTAGTTGGGCTGGAGACGAGCAGTACTTC. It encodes CASSETSWAGDEQYF. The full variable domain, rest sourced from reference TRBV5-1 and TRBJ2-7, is KAGVTQTPRYLIKTRGQQVTLSCSPISGHRSVSWYQQTPGQGLQFLFEYFSETQRNKGNFPGRFSGRQFSNSRSEMNVSTLELGDSALYLCASSETSWAGDEQYFGPGTRLTVT.

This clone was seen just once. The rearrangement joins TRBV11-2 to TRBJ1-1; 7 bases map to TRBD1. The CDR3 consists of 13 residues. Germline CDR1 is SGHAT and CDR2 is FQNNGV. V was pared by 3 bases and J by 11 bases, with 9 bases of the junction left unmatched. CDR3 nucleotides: TGTGCCAGCAGCTTTGGGACAGTAGGGTCGGCTTTCTTT. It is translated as CASSFGTVGSAFF. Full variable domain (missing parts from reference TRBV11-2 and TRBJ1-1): EAGVAQSPRYKIIEKRQSVAFWCNPISGHATLYWYQQILGQGPKLLIQFQNNGVVDDSQLPKDRFSAERLKGVDSTLKIQPAKLEDSAVYLCASSFGTVGSAFFGQGTRLTVV.

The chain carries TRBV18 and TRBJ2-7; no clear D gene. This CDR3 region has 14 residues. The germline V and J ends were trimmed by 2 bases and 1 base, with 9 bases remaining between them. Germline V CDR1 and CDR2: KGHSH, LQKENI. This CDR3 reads CASSPGRPSYEQYF. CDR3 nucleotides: TGTGCCAGCTCACCAGGCAGACCTTCCTACGAGCAGTACTTC.

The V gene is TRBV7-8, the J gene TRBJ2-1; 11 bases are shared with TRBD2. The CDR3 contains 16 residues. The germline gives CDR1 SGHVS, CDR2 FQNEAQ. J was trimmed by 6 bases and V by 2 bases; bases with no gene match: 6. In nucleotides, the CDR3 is TGTGCCAGCAGCTTATTGGGACTAGCGGTAGGCAATGAGCAGTTCTTC. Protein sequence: CASSLLGLAVGNEQFF.

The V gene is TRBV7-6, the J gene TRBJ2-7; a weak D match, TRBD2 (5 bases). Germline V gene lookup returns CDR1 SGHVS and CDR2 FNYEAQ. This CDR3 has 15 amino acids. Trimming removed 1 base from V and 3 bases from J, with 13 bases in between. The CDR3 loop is CASSLGGLAGYEQYF. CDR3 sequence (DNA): TGTGCCAGCAGCTTAGGAGGCCTAGCAGGCTACGAGCAGTACTTC.

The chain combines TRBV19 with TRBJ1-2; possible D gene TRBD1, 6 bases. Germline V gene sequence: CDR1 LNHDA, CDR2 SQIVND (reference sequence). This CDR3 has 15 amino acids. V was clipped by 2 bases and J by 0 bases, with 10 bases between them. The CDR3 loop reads CASSITGRANYGYTF. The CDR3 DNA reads TGTGCCAGTAGTATAACAGGGCGAGCTAACTATGGCTACACCTTC.

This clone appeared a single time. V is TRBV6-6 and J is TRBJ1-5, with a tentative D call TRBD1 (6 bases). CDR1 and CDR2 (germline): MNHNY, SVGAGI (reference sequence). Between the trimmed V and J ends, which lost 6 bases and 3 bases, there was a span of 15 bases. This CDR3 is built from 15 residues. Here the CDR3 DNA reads TGTGCCAGCAGGCCCCCCACAGGGAACAATCAGCCCCAGCATTTT. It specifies CASRPPTGNNQPQHF.

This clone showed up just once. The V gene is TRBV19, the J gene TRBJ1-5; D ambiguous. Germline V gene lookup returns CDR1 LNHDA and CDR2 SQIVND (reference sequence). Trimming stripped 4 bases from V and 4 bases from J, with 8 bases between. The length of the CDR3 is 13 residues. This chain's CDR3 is CASSTKRNQPQHF. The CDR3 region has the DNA TGTGCCAGTAGTACTAAGAGGAATCAGCCCCAGCATTTT.

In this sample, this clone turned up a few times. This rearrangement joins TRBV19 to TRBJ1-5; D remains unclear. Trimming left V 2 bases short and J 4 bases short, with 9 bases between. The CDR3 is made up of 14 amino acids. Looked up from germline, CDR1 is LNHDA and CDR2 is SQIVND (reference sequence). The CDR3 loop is CASSITLTNQPQHF. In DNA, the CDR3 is TGTGCCAGTAGTATAACCCTGACGAATCAGCCCCAGCATTTT.

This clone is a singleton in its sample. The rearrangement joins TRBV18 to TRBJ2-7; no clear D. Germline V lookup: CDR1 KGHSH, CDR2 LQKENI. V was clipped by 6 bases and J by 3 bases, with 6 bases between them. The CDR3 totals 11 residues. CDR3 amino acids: CASSRDYEQYF. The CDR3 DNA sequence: TGTGCCAGCTCCCGAGACTACGAGCAGTACTTC.

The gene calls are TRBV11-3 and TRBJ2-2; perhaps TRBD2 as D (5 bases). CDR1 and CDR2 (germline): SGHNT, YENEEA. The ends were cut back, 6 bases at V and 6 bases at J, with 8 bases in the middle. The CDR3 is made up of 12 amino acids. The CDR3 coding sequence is TGTGCCAGCAGATCGGAGGCCGGGGAGCTGTTTTTT. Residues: CASRSEAGELFF.

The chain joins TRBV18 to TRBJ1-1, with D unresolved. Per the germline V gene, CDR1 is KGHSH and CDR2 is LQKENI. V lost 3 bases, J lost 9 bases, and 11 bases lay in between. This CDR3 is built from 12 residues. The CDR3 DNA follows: TGTGCCAGCTCACCCGAAGGAGGAAAAGCTTTCTTT. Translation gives CASSPEGGKAFF.

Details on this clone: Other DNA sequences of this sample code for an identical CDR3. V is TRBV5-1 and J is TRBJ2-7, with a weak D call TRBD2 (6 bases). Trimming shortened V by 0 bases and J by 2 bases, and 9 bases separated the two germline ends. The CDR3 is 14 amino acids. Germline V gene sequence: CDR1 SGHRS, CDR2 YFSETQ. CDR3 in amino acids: CASSLAGGAYEQYF. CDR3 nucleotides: TGCGCCAGCAGCTTGGCTGGAGGGGCCTACGAGCAGTACTTC.

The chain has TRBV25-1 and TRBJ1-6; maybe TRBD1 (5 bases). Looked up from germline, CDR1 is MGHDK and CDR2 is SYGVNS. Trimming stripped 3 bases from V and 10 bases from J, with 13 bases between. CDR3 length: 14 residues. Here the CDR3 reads CASSEAGRGSPLHF. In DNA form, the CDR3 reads TGTGCCAGCAGTGAGGCGGGGCGGGGATCACCCCTCCACTTT.